This T cell receptor beta chain is from a study of blood T cell repertoires in COVID-19. The data were produced by immunoSEQ multiplex PCR, yet TCRdb's version contains in-frame clones alone and is incomplete. The sample shows 70,000 or so clones, roughly 80% of them seen only once. V dropped 0 bases and J dropped 3; count of bases not matched to a gene: 3. CDR3 size: 15 residues. CDR1 and CDR2 from the germline V gene are MNHEY and SVGEGT. The origin of this receptor is a woman at least 80 years old with acute or convalescent COVID-19. The chain carries TRBV6-2 or TRBV6-3 and TRBJ2-7; 9 nucleotides line up with TRBD1. Sequencing was done on a sample of peripheral blood. The CDR3 DNA reads as TGTGCCAGCAGTTACTCTGCGACAGGGGGCTACGAGCAGTACTTC. Its translation: CASSYSATGGYEQYF.